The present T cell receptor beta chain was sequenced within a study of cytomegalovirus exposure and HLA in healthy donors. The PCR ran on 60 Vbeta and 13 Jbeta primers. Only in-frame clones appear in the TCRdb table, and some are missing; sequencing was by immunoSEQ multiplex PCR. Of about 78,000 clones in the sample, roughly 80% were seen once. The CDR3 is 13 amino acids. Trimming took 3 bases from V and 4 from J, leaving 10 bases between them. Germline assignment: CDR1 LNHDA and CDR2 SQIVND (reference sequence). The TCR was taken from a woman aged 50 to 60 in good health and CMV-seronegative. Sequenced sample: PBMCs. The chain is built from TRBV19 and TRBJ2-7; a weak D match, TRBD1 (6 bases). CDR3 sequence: CASSMGQNYEQYF. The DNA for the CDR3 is TGTGCCAGTAGTATGGGACAAAATTACGAGCAGTACTTC.